The next 3 T cell receptor beta chains were all read from a single sample in a study of cytomegalovirus exposure and HLA in healthy donors. Some clones are missing from TCRdb's copy, which holds only in-frame ones; the method was immunoSEQ multiplex PCR. The table lists over 200,000 clones, around 88% of them singletons. Sequenced: PBMCs. The source of these receptors is a woman younger than 35 in good health and CMV-seronegative.

This clone was observed a single time. The gene calls are TRBV27 and TRBJ2-1, with a weak D call TRBD2 (6 bases). This CDR3 region has 13 residues. Germline V gene data show CDR1 as MNHEY and CDR2 as SMNVEV (reference sequence). Trimming removed 7 bases from V and 3 bases from J, with 10 bases in between. The CDR3 is CASTGEYYNEQFF. Here the CDR3 DNA reads TGTGCCAGCACGGGAGAATACTACAATGAGCAGTTCTTC.

V and J are TRBV2 and TRBJ2-5, with TRBD2 matching 13 bases. The germline V gene has CDR1 SNHLY and CDR2 FYNNEI. The J segment lost 5 bases and the V segment lost 5 bases, leaving 5 bases of the junction unmatched. The CDR3 runs to 15 residues. DNA for the CDR3: TGTGCCAGCAGTTTACTAGCGGGAGGGCTCGAGACCCAGTACTTC. It yields the protein CASSLLAGGLETQYF.

J is TRBJ1-2 and V is TRBV4-2; weak D call: TRBD1 (5 bases). Germline CDR1 is LGHNA and CDR2 is YNFKEQ. The CDR3 is 13 amino acids. CDR3 protein: CSTLGGNGNGYTF. DNA of the CDR3: TGTTCAACTCTGGGGGGAAATGGCAATGGCTACACCTTC.